This passage covers 8 T cell receptor beta chains from one sample sequenced in a study of blood T cell repertoires in COVID-19 (dated by TCRdb to the early 2020s). The library came from the immunoSEQ multiplex PCR assay. TCRdb mirrors the immuneACCESS table, restricted to in-frame sequences. Some clones are absent from its copies; in checked studies, under half trace to an unresolved V gene, and the reason for the others is unknown. For this sample there are about 200,000 clones; about 86% appear just once. The ten largest clones represent roughly 8% of the sample. Sequenced: peripheral blood. The receptor source for this set is a woman aged 50 to 60 with acute or convalescent COVID-19.

This chain's CDR3 is CASSTRVGLAGEETQYF. Written as DNA, the CDR3 is TGTGCCAGCAGTACAAGGGTGGGACTAGCGGGAGAGGAGACCCAGTACTTC. The chain uses TRBV28 and TRBJ2-5; 14 bases match TRBD2. Germline V CDR1 and CDR2: MDHEN, SYDVKM. V shed 5 bases, J shed 5 bases, and the junction held 10 bases outside the gene matches. This CDR3 has 17 amino acids.

The chain couples TRBV14 to TRBJ2-3; possible D gene TRBD2, 6 bases. The ends were cut back, 1 base at V and 2 bases at J, with 16 bases in the middle. Germline CDR1 reads SGHDN; CDR2 reads FVKESK. The CDR3 extends over 17 amino acids. CDR3 residues: CASSQGKFGGNTDTQYF. The CDR3 bases are TGTGCCAGCAGCCAAGGCAAATTTGGAGGGAACACAGATACGCAGTATTTT.

The rearrangement links TRBV6-6 to TRBJ2-3; 9 bases match TRBD1. Germline CDR1 and CDR2: MNHNY and SVGAGI (reference sequence). V shed 5 bases and J 7 bases; nucleotides not matched to a gene: 7. This CDR3 has 14 residues. The CDR3 region has the DNA TGTGCCAGCAGTCCGGGACAGGGACATAATACGCAGTATTTT. Translating gives CASSPGQGHNTQYF.

This clone was counted a few times. The V gene is TRBV15, the J gene TRBJ1-1; D might be TRBD1 (6 bases). CDR1 and CDR2 (germline): LNHNV, YYDKDF (reference sequence). The CDR3 spans 12 residues. The V gene lost 8 bases and the J gene lost 1 base, with 8 bases spanning the gap. The CDR3 loop is CATGTPNTEAFF. The CDR3 coding sequence is TGTGCCACCGGGACACCGAACACTGAAGCTTTCTTT.

V gene TRBV28 combines with J gene TRBJ2-3; D gene uncertain. Germline V CDR1 and CDR2: MDHEN, SYDVKM. The CDR3 is made up of 16 amino acids. V dropped 1 base and J dropped 4 bases, with 15 bases sitting between them. Here the CDR3 reads CASSLSPGSPADTQYF. DNA for the CDR3: TGTGCCAGCAGTTTATCTCCCGGGTCCCCTGCAGATACGCAGTATTTT.

The chain recombines TRBV6-6 with TRBJ1-5, with TRBD1 identical over 10 bases. CDR3 length equals 17 residues. Trimming took 5 bases from V and 0 from J; bases not matched to a gene: 7. CDR1 and CDR2 (germline): MNHNY, SVGAGI (reference sequence). As DNA, the CDR3 is TGTGCCAGCAGTCCCCAGACAGGGGGCTATAGCAATCAGCCCCAGCATTTT. It encodes CASSPQTGGYSNQPQHF.

V gene TRBV3-1 (or the pseudogene TRBV3-2) combines with J gene TRBJ1-2; no clear D gene. CDR3 size: 13 residues. Looked up from germline, CDR1 is LGHDT and CDR2 is YNNKEL (reference sequence). The V and J ends lost 0 bases and 8 bases respectively, with 10 bases between them. The DNA for the CDR3 is TGTGCCAGCAGCCAAGACAGGCAAAGGGGCTACACCTTC. It yields the protein CASSQDRQRGYTF.

This clone was detected a few times. V gene TRBV4-1 combines with J gene TRBJ2-7; D possibly corresponds to TRBD1 (6 bases). This CDR3 comprises 15 residues. CDR1 and CDR2 from the germline V gene are MGHRA and YSYEKL. The V end lost 1 base, the J end lost 0 bases, and 10 bases lay between the germline ends. CDR3 region: CASSQGTAISYEQYF. CDR3 coding DNA: TGCGCCAGCAGCCAAGGGACAGCGATCTCCTACGAGCAGTACTTC.